The 31 T cell receptor beta chains below all came from one sample that was sequenced in a study of early T cells in non-severe SARS-CoV-2 infection. TCRdb ran MiXCR on the 5' RACE reads and lists one entry per CDR3 protein. Counted here are 55,000 to 65,000 distinct CDR3 sequences, under 14% occurring once; the ten biggest clones make up about 1.5%. The sequencing sample was made of whole blood. The receptor source for this set is an adult who was a healthcare worker with PCR-confirmed SARS-CoV-2 infection or an uninfected control (not recorded which).

This clonotype was found many times. The chain combines TRBV30 with TRBJ1-2; weak D call: TRBD1 (5 bases). This CDR3 has 15 amino acids. Per germline, CDR1 GTSNPN and CDR2 SVGIG (reference sequence). V shed 8 bases and J shed 0 bases, with 19 bases lying between them. In DNA, the CDR3 is TGTGCCAGTCCCCGGGGCGGACTAACTAACTATGGCTACACCTTC. Its protein is CASPRGGLTNYGYTF.

At least ten counts were recorded for this clonotype. CDR3 protein: CASGFGGSSYNEQFF. In DNA form, the CDR3 reads TGTGCTAGTGGTTTCGGGGGGAGCTCCTACAATGAGCAGTTCTTC. This chain connects TRBV12-5 to TRBJ2-1; 7 bases are shared with TRBD2. Germline V gives CDR1 LGHNT, CDR2 FRNRAP. The J segment lost 0 bases and the V segment lost 3 bases, leaving 2 bases of the junction unmatched. This CDR3 comprises 15 residues.

There are a few counts of this clonotype. The CDR3 DNA reads TGTGCCAGCAGTCCCGGGCTACAAGGGGGCTACACCTTC. This encodes CASSPGLQGGYTF. V is TRBV7-9 and J is TRBJ1-2; no clear D. Trimming took 6 bases from V and 8 from J, leaving 16 bases between them. The CDR3 consists of 13 residues. CDR1 is SEHNR and CDR2 is FQNEAQ in the germline V gene (reference sequence).

This clonotype was counted ten times or more. The V gene is TRBV7-8, the J gene TRBJ1-1, with D uncertain. V lost 5 bases, J lost 3 bases, and 7 bases lay in between. In germline, CDR1 is SGHVS, CDR2 FQNEAQ. This CDR3 is 12 amino acids long. In DNA, the CDR3 is TGTGCCAGCAGCCCCCAAGACACTGAAGCTTTCTTT. This codes for CASSPQDTEAFF.

The CDR3 region has the DNA TGTGCCACCAGCAGAGATCAGAACTCTGGAAACACCATATATTTT. Translated: CATSRDQNSGNTIYF. V and J are TRBV15 and TRBJ1-3, with unresolved D. Germline V gene data show CDR1 as LNHNV and CDR2 as YYDKDF (reference sequence). The CDR3 runs 15 residues. V was cut by 0 bases and J by 0 bases, with 6 bases left in between.

This chain links TRBV4-2 with TRBJ2-2, with 7 bases matching TRBD1. J was trimmed by 0 bases and V by 4 bases; bases with no gene match: 2. The CDR3 is made up of 15 amino acids. CDR1 and CDR2 (germline): LGHNA, YNFKEQ. The CDR3 bases are TGTGCCAGCAGCCCCGGGACAGCGAACACCGGGGAGCTGTTTTTT. It yields the protein CASSPGTANTGELFF.

This clonotype occurred a few times. V is TRBV25-1 and J is TRBJ2-3, with D possibly being TRBD2 (5 bases). The CDR3 totals 14 residues. V was shortened by 3 bases and J by 5 bases, with 12 bases between the two germline ends. From germline, CDR1 is MGHDK and CDR2 SYGVNS. CDR3 sequence: CASSEQRKKDTQYF. The CDR3 DNA sequence: TGTGCCAGCAGTGAGCAGCGGAAAAAAGATACGCAGTATTTT.

This clonotype showed up many times. The rearrangement links TRBV6-5 to TRBJ1-2, with a weak D call TRBD1 (6 bases). Trimming stripped 5 bases from V and 8 bases from J, with 18 bases between. The CDR3 is 14 residues long. Germline V CDR1 and CDR2: MNHEY, SVGAGI. The CDR3 region has the DNA TGTGCCAGCAGTAGGGGGGCAGGGACGAGCGGCTACACCTTC. Its protein is CASSRGAGTSGYTF.

This clonotype was detected only a few times. This rearrangement joins TRBV2 to TRBJ2-1; weak D call: TRBD2 (5 bases). V was shortened by 7 bases and J by 12 bases, with 22 bases between the two germline ends. The V gene's germline CDR1 is SNHLY and CDR2 FYNNEI. The CDR3 runs to 14 residues. DNA for the CDR3: TGTGCCAGCAAGGGAGTCGTTCTAGCAATTGGGCAGTTCTTC. Translated, it gives CASKGVVLAIGQFF.

This clonotype was observed a handful of times. CDR3 DNA: TGTGCCAGCAGTTACCCTGGGGCGGGGAGCTCCTACAATGAGCAGTTCTTC. It translates to CASSYPGAGSSYNEQFF. The genes are TRBV6-8 and TRBJ2-1; D perhaps matches TRBD2 (6 bases). V was clipped by 2 bases and J by 0 bases, with 14 bases between them. The CDR3 has 17 residues. Germline assignment: CDR1 MNHGY and CDR2 SAAAGT.

This clonotype showed up just a few times. The CDR3 DNA follows: TGTGCCAGCAGCGCGGGGGGACTTCCCATCTCCTACGAGCAGTACTTC. It encodes CASSAGGLPISYEQYF. The rearrangement joins TRBV6-1 to TRBJ2-7, with 8 nucleotides matching TRBD2. Germline lookup yields CDR1 MNHNS and CDR2 SASEGT. J was trimmed by 0 bases and V by 6 bases; bases with no gene match: 10. The CDR3 has 16 residues.

This clonotype was seen a few times. V is TRBV2 and J is TRBJ2-3; D uncertain. Trimming took 6 bases from V and 3 from J, leaving 10 bases between them. The CDR3 sequence is 13 residues long. Germline V gene sequence: CDR1 SNHLY, CDR2 FYNNEI. CDR3 amino acids: CASRPKGTDTQYF. CDR3 DNA sequence: TGTGCCAGCAGGCCTAAAGGGACAGATACGCAGTATTTT.

The table lists this clonotype with many counts. The chain uses TRBV7-2 and TRBJ1-1, with 7 bases lining up with TRBD1. The J segment lost 11 bases and the V segment lost 3 bases, leaving 9 bases of the junction unmatched. The length of the CDR3 is 13 residues. Germline values: CDR1 SGHTA, CDR2 FQGNSA. CDR3 protein: CASSFPDRAIAFF. The CDR3 region has the DNA TGTGCCAGCAGCTTTCCCGACAGGGCAATTGCTTTCTTT.

In this sample, this clonotype turned up many times. This sequence joins TRBV29-1 and TRBJ1-1; D is ambiguous. This CDR3 contains 14 residues. Trimming shortened V by 2 bases and J by 3 bases, and 13 bases separated the two germline ends. CDR1 is SQVTM, CDR2 ANQGSEA, per germline. CDR3 DNA: TGCAGCGTTGAACTTGATCCGGGTTACACTGAAGCTTTCTTT. Its protein is CSVELDPGYTEAFF.

This clonotype has ten or more counts. The J gene is TRBJ2-1, the V gene TRBV10-2; D unresolved. The CDR3 runs to 14 residues. Per germline, CDR1 WSHSY and CDR2 SAAADI. V was cut by 3 bases and J by 6 bases, with 12 bases left in between. This CDR3 is CASSDRGRTNEQFF. CDR3 in DNA: TGCGCCAGCAGTGACAGAGGACGGACCAATGAGCAGTTCTTC.

This clonotype has at least ten counts. This chain uses TRBV7-8 with TRBJ2-1; TRBD2 agrees at 16 bases. The CDR3 spans 18 residues. V gave up 5 bases and J gave up 2 bases; unmatched junction bases: 6. The germline CDR1 and CDR2 sequences are SGHVS and FQNEAQ. CDR3 nucleotide sequence: TGTGCCAGCAGCCCGCCGGGACTAGCGGGGGGGCCCTACAATGAGCAGTTCTTC. Translated: CASSPPGLAGGPYNEQFF.

This clonotype was counted between two and nine times. V is TRBV7-2 and J is TRBJ2-5; a weak D match, TRBD2 (6 bases). The CDR3 contains 15 residues. Trimming removed 0 bases at V and 4 bases at J, with 12 bases between. Germline V gene lookup returns CDR1 SGHTA and CDR2 FQGNSA. CDR3 residues: CASSLAAQGGETQYF. In DNA form, the CDR3 reads TGTGCCAGCAGCTTAGCAGCCCAGGGAGGAGAGACCCAGTACTTC.

Worth noting for this clonotype: A much larger clone differs from this one at a single base, so this may be a read error. The chain couples TRBV18 to TRBJ1-1; the match to TRBD1 covers 9 bases. The CDR3 has 15 amino acids. Per germline, CDR1 KGHSH and CDR2 LQKENI. The CDR3: CVSSPSRTGDTEAFF. CDR3 nucleotides: TGTGTCAGCTCACCAAGTCGGACAGGGGACACTGAAGCTTTCTTT.

Notes on this clonotype: Since the CDR3 does not end with the conserved phenylalanine or tryptophan, this likely comes from a read error. This rearrangement joins TRBV11-2 to TRBJ1-1; D remains ambiguous. Trimming left V 1 base short and J 0 bases short, with 6 bases between. Germline values: CDR1 SGHAT, CDR2 FQNNGV. The CDR3 is made up of 14 amino acids. The CDR3 is CASSLGLLNTEAFL. CDR3 DNA: TGTGCCAGCAGCTTAGGCCTCCTGAACACTGAAGCTTTCCTT.

This clonotype was picked up many times. V and J are TRBV7-2 and TRBJ2-2; 10 bases fit TRBD2. CDR3 length: 14 residues. CDR1 and CDR2 from the germline V gene are SGHTA and FQGNSA. Trimming took 5 bases from V and 5 from J; bases not matched to a gene: 2. Here the CDR3 reads CASSPGLATGELFF. CDR3 DNA sequence: TGTGCCAGCAGCCCGGGACTAGCGACCGGGGAGCTGTTTTTT.

This clonotype was seen many times. The chain has TRBV20-1 and TRBJ2-4; TRBD2 agrees at 10 bases. Germline V gives CDR1 DFQATT, CDR2 SNEGSKA (reference sequence). The CDR3 runs to 17 residues. J gave up 0 bases and V 3 bases, and 8 bases lay outside the gene matches. CDR3 loop: CSASSASGGLAKNIQYF. In DNA, the CDR3 is TGCAGTGCTAGTTCGGCTAGCGGGGGCCTAGCCAAAAACATTCAGTACTTC.

This clonotype has at least ten counts. V gene TRBV15 combines with J gene TRBJ2-1; D is uncertain. Germline assignment: CDR1 LNHNV and CDR2 YYDKDF (reference sequence). This CDR3 has 15 amino acids. V was pared by 0 bases and J by 11 bases, with 17 bases between. CDR3 sequence reads: CATSRDTAGVFKQFF. CDR3 bases: TGTGCCACCAGCAGAGATACCGCCGGTGTGTTTAAGCAGTTCTTC.

This clonotype has at least ten counts. The chain is built from TRBV20-1 and TRBJ2-7; 12 positions match TRBD2. Germline V CDR1 and CDR2: DFQATT, SNEGSKA (reference sequence). J lost 5 bases, V lost 2 bases, and 7 bases had no gene match. The CDR3 runs to 15 residues. As DNA, the CDR3 is TGCAGTGCTAGAAGCAGACTAGCGGGGGTCCACGAGCAGTACTTC. It specifies CSARSRLAGVHEQYF.

There are a few counts of this clonotype. The gene calls are TRBV6-6 and TRBJ2-7; no clear D gene. V lost 2 bases and J lost 1, with 18 bases in between. The CDR3 totals 17 residues. CDR1 is MNHNY, CDR2 SVGAGI, per germline (reference sequence). The CDR3 DNA is TGTGCCAGCAGTTACCCCGAAAAGCAGGCGGATTCCTACGAGCAGTACTTC. It translates to CASSYPEKQADSYEQYF.

This clonotype has ten or more counts. The chain combines TRBV28 with TRBJ1-1; maybe TRBD1 (5 bases). Between the trimmed V and J ends, which lost 6 bases and 7 bases, there was a span of 15 bases. The CDR3 consists of 13 residues. The germline V gene encodes CDR1 MDHEN and CDR2 SYDVKM. The CDR3 DNA reads TGTGCCAGCAGGTTGACAGTGGCCGGTGAAGCTTTCTTT. Translating gives CASRLTVAGEAFF. Looking up the rest from reference TRBV28 and TRBJ1-1 gives the full variable domain: DVKVTQSSRYLVKRTGEKVFLECVQDMDHENMFWYRQDPGLGLRLIYFSYDVKMKEKGDIPEGYSVSREKKERFSLILESASTNQTSMYLCASRLTVAGEAFFGQGTRLTVV.

This clonotype was observed at least ten times. The gene calls are TRBV4-1 and TRBJ2-1, with 9 bases lining up with TRBD2. The ends lost 4 bases at V and 4 bases at J; junction bases unmatched: 14. Germline CDR1 MGHRA, CDR2 YSYEKL. CDR3 size: 18 residues. CDR3 coding DNA: TGCGCCAGCAGCCCCAGATTCTTTAGCGGGGGCGATTACAATGAGCAGTTCTTC. It codes for CASSPRFFSGGDYNEQFF.

This clonotype was detected only a few times. The chain links TRBV7-9 to TRBJ2-7; D possibly corresponds to TRBD1 (6 bases). In germline, CDR1 is SEHNR, CDR2 FQNEAQ (reference sequence). CDR3 size: 15 residues. The V and J ends lost 5 bases and 4 bases respectively, with 18 bases between them. The CDR3 sequence: CASSHLRDNLYEQYF. The CDR3 DNA reads TGTGCCAGCAGCCACCTCCGGGACAACTTATACGAGCAGTACTTC.

This clonotype came up many times. The chain combines TRBV20-1 with TRBJ2-7; D not resolved. V shed 5 bases and J shed 3 bases, with 11 bases lying between them. The CDR3 spans 12 residues. Germline lookup yields CDR1 DFQATT and CDR2 SNEGSKA (reference sequence). In nucleotides, the CDR3 is TGCAGTGCTCAAGGGATAAGCTACGAGCAGTACTTC. Translation: CSAQGISYEQYF.

The gene calls are TRBV7-6 and TRBJ2-2; D remains unclear. Trimming left V 5 bases short and J 4 bases short, with 17 bases between. Germline CDR1 reads SGHVS; CDR2 reads FNYEAQ. The CDR3 covers 16 residues. The CDR3 bases are TGTGCCAGCAGCCGACCTATGGGCACGAGCACCGGGGAGCTGTTTTTT. Residues: CASSRPMGTSTGELFF.

This clonotype occurred a few times. This rearrangement joins TRBV4-3 to TRBJ2-7, with TRBD1 as a possible D gene (6 bases). The CDR3 extends over 15 amino acids. The germline V gene has CDR1 LGHNA and CDR2 YSLEER. V lost 3 bases, J lost 2 bases, and 14 bases lay in between. CDR3 nucleotide sequence: TGCGCCAGCAGCCACGAGGCAGGGGACCCCTACGAGCAGTACTTC. Its translation: CASSHEAGDPYEQYF.

This clonotype was counted many times. V usage is TRBV5-4 and J usage is TRBJ2-1; D gene uncertain. The germline V gene has CDR1 SGHNT and CDR2 YYREEE (reference sequence). Deletions cut 3 bases from V and 6 bases from J, with 19 bases between. The CDR3 covers 16 residues. CDR3 sequence: CASSYFPVSTGNEQFF. CDR3 DNA: TGTGCCAGCAGCTACTTCCCGGTCTCGACCGGCAATGAGCAGTTCTTC. Full variable domain (outside the CDR3, taken from reference TRBV5-4 and TRBJ2-1): ETGVTQSPTHLIKTRGQQVTLRCSSQSGHNTVSWYQQALGQGPQFIFQYYREEENGRGNFPPRFSGLQFPNYSSELNVNALELDDSALYLCASSYFPVSTGNEQFFGPGTRLTVL.